Included here is one T cell receptor (beta chain) sequence, with context. The data are from a study of T cells in tumors after PD-1 blockade. Overall study: Mean per blood sample: 113,528 templates (about 24,000-260,000), approximately 37,000 unique clonotypes.

Sequencing used immunoSEQ multiplex PCR; TCRdb keeps in-frame clones, though not all of them. The sample lists just under 65,000 clones, roughly 70% seen once, with approximately 4.5% in the top ten. The germline gives CDR1 SGHNT, CDR2 YYREEE (reference sequence). V trimming: 2 bases; J trimming: 4 bases; junction bases outside the gene matches: 4. The CDR3 sequence is 15 residues long. Input was about 616 ng to 6,500 ng of genomic DNA from tumor or blood. This receptor was identified in a human donor with basal cell carcinoma. The source material was PBMCs, sampled after anti-PD-1 treatment. The chain combines TRBV5-4 with TRBJ2-3; 10 bases are a match to TRBD1. The chain's CDR3 is CASSLGDRGSDTQYF. The CDR3 coding sequence is TGTGCCAGCAGCTTAGGGGACAGGGGATCAGATACGCAGTATTTT.